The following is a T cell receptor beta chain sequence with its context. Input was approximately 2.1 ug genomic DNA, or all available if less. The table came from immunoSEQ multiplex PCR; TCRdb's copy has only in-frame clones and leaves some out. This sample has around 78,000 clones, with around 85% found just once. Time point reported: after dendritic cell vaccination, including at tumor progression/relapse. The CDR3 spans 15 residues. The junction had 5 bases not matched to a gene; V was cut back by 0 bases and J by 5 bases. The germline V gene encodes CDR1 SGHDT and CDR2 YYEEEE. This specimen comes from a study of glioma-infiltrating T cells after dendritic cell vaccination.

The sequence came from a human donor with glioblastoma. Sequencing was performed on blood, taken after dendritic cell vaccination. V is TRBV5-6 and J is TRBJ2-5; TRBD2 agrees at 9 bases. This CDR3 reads CASSLGGGARETQYF. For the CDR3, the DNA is TGTGCCAGCAGCTTGGGCGGGGGGGCCCGGGAGACCCAGTACTTC.